Following are 15 T cell receptor beta chains from one sample sequenced in a study of cytomegalovirus exposure and HLA in healthy donors. Primers for the PCR totalled 60 Vbeta and 13 Jbeta. Profiling relied on immunoSEQ multiplex PCR, and the TCRdb table lists in-frame clones only, not all of them. Of about 140,000 clones listed, about 80% were seen once; the top ten hold around 4.3%. Material for sequencing was PBMCs. The receptor set was obtained from a man aged 40-55 years in good health and CMV-seronegative.

V gene TRBV2 combines with J gene TRBJ2-5, with a tentative D call TRBD1 (5 bases). The V gene lost 5 bases and the J gene lost 0 bases, with 13 bases spanning the gap. The CDR3 spans 15 residues. CDR1 and CDR2 (germline): SNHLY, FYNNEI. For the CDR3, the DNA is TGTGCCAGCAGTCCCACGACAGAGTACCAAGAGACCCAGTACTTC. It encodes CASSPTTEYQETQYF.

The rearrangement joins TRBV7-2 to TRBJ2-4; possible D gene TRBD2, 5 bases. Germline V gene data show CDR1 as SGHTA and CDR2 as FQGNSA. This CDR3 has 17 residues. V shed 1 base and J shed 8 bases, with 21 bases lying between them. CDR3 amino acids: CASSLGSLRQAVDIQYF. CDR3 in DNA: TGTGCCAGCAGCTTAGGTAGCCTAAGACAAGCGGTGGACATTCAGTACTTC.

This clone came up once. The J gene is TRBJ1-2, the V gene TRBV10-2; no definite D call. The CDR3 contains 14 residues. Germline V gene sequence: CDR1 WSHSY, CDR2 SAAADI. Trimming pared 6 bases from V and 0 bases from J, leaving 11 bases between. CDR3 protein: CASRPELTNYGYTF. The CDR3 DNA sequence: TGCGCCAGCAGGCCAGAATTAACTAACTATGGCTACACCTTC.

The chain is built from TRBV10-1 and TRBJ1-1; D is ambiguous. This CDR3 spans 13 amino acids. Deletions cut 8 bases from V and 4 bases from J, with 14 bases between. Germline CDR1 reads WNHNN; CDR2 reads SYGVQD (reference sequence). The CDR3 nucleotides are TGCGCCAGCTCGGGGTACCCAGCCACTGAAGCTTTCTTT. It specifies CASSGYPATEAFF.

The chain has TRBV18 and TRBJ2-5, with D possibly TRBD1 on 6 matching bases. The J call is in doubt because the DNA end fits TRBJ2-7 better. CDR3 length: 14 amino acids. From germline, CDR1 is KGHSH and CDR2 LQKENI. CDR3 sequence reads: CASSIQGSPGEQYF. DNA for the CDR3: TGTGCCAGCTCCATACAGGGTAGTCCGGGCGAGCAGTACTTC.

The CDR3 loop reads CAWEDRGEGGYTF. Here the CDR3 DNA reads TGTGCCTGGGAGGACAGGGGTGAGGGGGGCTACACCTTC. The chain employs TRBV30 and TRBJ1-2, with 9 bases that match TRBD1. Germline V gives CDR1 GTSNPN, CDR2 SVGIG (reference sequence). Losses at the gene ends were 5 bases for V and 8 bases for J; bases not matched to a gene: 9. The CDR3 sequence is 13 residues long.

V and J are TRBV9 and TRBJ2-1; TRBD2 aligns across 8 bases. The CDR3 totals 15 residues. The V gene's germline CDR1 is SGDLS and CDR2 YYNGEE. After removal of 2 bases from V and 4 bases from J, the junction contained 5 bases not matched to a gene. The CDR3 here is CASSVRGVGYNEQFF. CDR3 sequence (DNA): TGTGCCAGCAGCGTGCGGGGGGTAGGGTACAATGAGCAGTTCTTC.

This chain connects TRBV29-1 to TRBJ2-7; TRBD1 might be the D (6 bases). The CDR3 contains 14 residues. Germline V gene lookup returns CDR1 SQVTM and CDR2 ANQGSEA. Trimming shortened V by 0 bases and J by 1 base, and 10 bases separated the two germline ends. Here the CDR3 DNA reads TGCAGCGTTGAAGACAGGGGAACTTCCTACGAGCAGTACTTC. Amino acids: CSVEDRGTSYEQYF.

This clone was observed a handful of times. The gene calls are TRBV18 and TRBJ1-1; the match to TRBD1 covers 7 bases. The V gene end was trimmed by 4 bases and the J gene end by 0 bases; junction bases not matched to a gene: 8. This CDR3 has 16 residues. Germline V CDR1 and CDR2: KGHSH, LQKENI. CDR3 amino acids: CASSRMTGSMNTEAFF. For the CDR3, the DNA is TGTGCCAGCTCACGAATGACAGGGTCGATGAACACTGAAGCTTTCTTT.

This chain connects TRBV11-2 to TRBJ1-6, with a weak D call TRBD1 (6 bases). V dropped 4 bases and J dropped 8 bases, with 12 bases sitting between them. The CDR3 spans 14 residues. Germline values: CDR1 SGHAT, CDR2 FQNNGV. The CDR3, as DNA: TGTGCCAGCAGCTCGACAGGTTTTGATTCACCCCTCCACTTT. Protein sequence: CASSSTGFDSPLHF. Variable domain in full (rest from reference TRBV11-2 and TRBJ1-6): EAGVAQSPRYKIIEKRQSVAFWCNPISGHATLYWYQQILGQGPKLLIQFQNNGVVDDSQLPKDRFSAERLKGVDSTLKIQPAKLEDSAVYLCASSSTGFDSPLHFGNGTRLTVT.

This clone was observed many times. The chain combines TRBV7-8 with TRBJ1-1, with a weak D call TRBD1 (5 bases). V shed 5 bases and J shed 8 bases, with 15 bases lying between them. Germline loops: CDR1 SGHVS, CDR2 FQNEAQ. The CDR3 spans 13 residues. This chain's CDR3 is CASSTSGYYEAFF. The CDR3 DNA is TGTGCCAGCAGCACCTCAGGGTACTACGAAGCTTTCTTT.

Only one count was recorded for this clone. The chain combines TRBV5-1 with TRBJ1-5, with D perhaps TRBD1 (6 bases). V was shortened by 0 bases and J by 0 bases, with 7 bases between the two germline ends. The CDR3 extends over 15 amino acids. Germline-derived CDR1 and CDR2 are SGHRS and YFSETQ. The CDR3 bases are TGCGCCAGCAGCTTGGGGGGACATAGCAATCAGCCCCAGCATTTT. It codes for CASSLGGHSNQPQHF.

The chain is built from TRBV28 and TRBJ2-5; tentatively, D is TRBD1 (5 bases). The end of the DNA aligns better with TRBJ2-7, so the J call may be wrong. The CDR3 sequence is 16 residues long. Germline values: CDR1 MDHEN, CDR2 SYDVKM. As DNA, the CDR3 is TGTGCCAGCAGTTCAGTAGCTAAACCTCAGGGCTACGAGCAGTACTTC. Translating gives CASSSVAKPQGYEQYF.

The sample holds many counts of this clone. This rearrangement joins TRBV4-3 to TRBJ1-1, with D maybe TRBD1 (6 bases). CDR1 LGHNA and CDR2 YSLEER come from the germline V gene. The CDR3 is made up of 16 amino acids. Trimming shortened V by 2 bases and J by 0 bases, and 13 bases separated the two germline ends. The CDR3 loop reads CASSQYRQGMNTEAFF. The CDR3 bases are TGCGCCAGCAGCCAATATCGGCAGGGGATGAACACTGAAGCTTTCTTT.

V and J are TRBV7-9 and TRBJ2-5, with TRBD2 matching over 12 bases. The CDR3 has 15 residues. The J segment lost 8 bases and the V segment lost 4 bases, leaving 8 bases of the junction unmatched. The germline V gene encodes CDR1 SEHNR and CDR2 FQNEAQ (reference sequence). CDR3: CASSSSSGGADTQYF. In DNA form, the CDR3 reads TGTGCCAGCAGCTCCTCTAGCGGGGGGGCGGATACCCAGTACTTC. Full variable domain (missing parts from reference TRBV7-9 and TRBJ2-5): DTGVSQNPRHKITKRGQNVTFRCDPISEHNRLYWYRQTLGQGPEFLTYFQNEAQLEKSRLLSDRFSAERPKGSFSTLEIQRTEQGDSAMYLCASSSSSGGADTQYFGPGTRLLVL.